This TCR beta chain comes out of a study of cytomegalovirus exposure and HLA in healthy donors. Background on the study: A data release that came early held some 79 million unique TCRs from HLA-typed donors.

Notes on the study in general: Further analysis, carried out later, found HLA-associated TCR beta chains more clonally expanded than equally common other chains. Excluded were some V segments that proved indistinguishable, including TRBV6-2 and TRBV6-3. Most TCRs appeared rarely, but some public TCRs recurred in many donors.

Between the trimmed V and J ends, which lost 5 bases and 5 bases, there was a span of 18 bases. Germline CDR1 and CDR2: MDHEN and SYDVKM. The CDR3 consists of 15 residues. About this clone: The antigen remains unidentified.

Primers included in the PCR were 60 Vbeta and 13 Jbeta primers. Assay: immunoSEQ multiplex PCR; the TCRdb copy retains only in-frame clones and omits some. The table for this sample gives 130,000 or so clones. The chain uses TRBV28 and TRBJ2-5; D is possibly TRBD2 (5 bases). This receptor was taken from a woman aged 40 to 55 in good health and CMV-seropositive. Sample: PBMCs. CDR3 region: CASSAPGKTGETQYF. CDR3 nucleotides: TGTGCCAGCAGTGCCCCCGGCAAAACGGGGGAGACCCAGTACTTC.